What follows are 7 T cell receptor beta chains derived from one specimen sequenced in a study of metastatic and nonmetastatic thyroid tumors. TCRdb re-clonotyped the PCR reads through MiXCR. The table lists roughly 75,000 clones, under 15% of them singletons. Prior to thyroid surgery, none of the patients had received any treatment. Sequencing used tumor tissue. These receptor sequences come from a female donor with papillary thyroid cancer or a benign thyroid nodule (not recorded which). Some clones in this sample may be carry-over from other donors' samples.

In its sample, this clone was seen many times. The V gene is TRBV11-2, the J gene TRBJ2-7; 12 nucleotides line up with TRBD2. The V segment lost 5 bases and the J segment 7 bases; nucleotides outside the gene matches: 12. Per the germline V gene, CDR1 is SGHAT and CDR2 is FQNNGV. This CDR3 has 16 amino acids. DNA of the CDR3: TGTGCCAGCAGCCCGCTAGCGGGAGGGCCGGTGAGGGAGCAGTACTTC. Protein sequence: CASSPLAGGPVREQYF. Based on the CDR3 plus reference TRBV11-2 and TRBJ2-7, the full variable domain is EAGVAQSPRYKIIEKRQSVAFWCNPISGHATLYWYQQILGQGPKLLIQFQNNGVVDDSQLPKDRFSAERLKGVDSTLKIQPAKLEDSAVYLCASSPLAGGPVREQYFGPGTRLTVT.

Remarks on this clone: A much bigger clone sits one base away, suggesting this may be a read error. As the CDR3 is not closed by the conserved phenylalanine or tryptophan, this likely results from a read error. The chain recombines TRBV15 with TRBJ1-2; unclear D gene. The ends were cut back, 4 bases at V and 8 bases at J, with 8 bases in the middle. Germline assignment: CDR1 LNHNV and CDR2 YYDKDF (reference sequence). The CDR3 is 11 amino acids. The CDR3 DNA reads TGTGCCACCAGCAACTGGGAGGGCTACACCTAC. It translates to CATSNWEGYTY.

This clone was seen only a few times. This may be a read error, as it is one base from a much larger clone. This chain links TRBV28 with TRBJ1-1, with 7 bases lining up with TRBD1. V lost 4 bases and J lost 1; bases outside the gene matches: 12. In germline, CDR1 is MDHEN, CDR2 SYDVKM. CDR3 length equals 17 residues. The CDR3: CASSYIGGQEKNTEAFF. The CDR3 DNA follows: TGTGCCAGCAGTTATATTGGCGGACAGGAGAAGAACACTGAAGCTTTCTTT.

This clone was counted ten times or more. The chain combines TRBV5-1 with TRBJ1-2; 9 bases are shared with TRBD1. The CDR3 is 13 amino acids. V was clipped by 3 bases and J by 4 bases; unmatched bases: 1. Germline CDR1 reads SGHRS; CDR2 reads YFSETQ. In DNA, the CDR3 is TGCGCCAGCAGCTCGGGACAGGGCTATGGCTACACCTTC. Its translation is CASSSGQGYGYTF.

This clone was detected ten times or more. The CDR3 coding sequence is TGTGCCTGGAGTGTGGGAGGGGCCGGGGAGCTGTTTTTT. This encodes CAWSVGGAGELFF. J is TRBJ2-2 and V is TRBV30; TRBD2 matches at 7 bases. The V and J ends lost 0 bases and 6 bases, in that order; junction bases with no gene match: 1. Germline V lookup: CDR1 GTSNPN, CDR2 SVGIG (reference sequence). This CDR3 has 13 amino acids.

Within the sample, this clone is medium-sized (0.01 to 0.1%). The chain joins TRBV27 to TRBJ1-2; no clear D gene. V was shortened by 6 bases and J by 2 bases, with 10 bases between the two germline ends. CDR3 length: 13 amino acids. Looked up from germline, CDR1 is MNHEY and CDR2 is SMNVEV (reference sequence). This CDR3 is CASSAEGNYGYTF. The CDR3 DNA reads as TGTGCCAGCAGCGCGGAGGGAAACTATGGCTACACCTTC.

The rearrangement joins TRBV5-1 to TRBJ2-7; 12 bases map to TRBD2. Germline-derived CDR1 and CDR2 are SGHRS and YFSETQ. The CDR3 covers 16 residues. Here the CDR3 reads CSISTLAGGPGNEQYF. The DNA for the CDR3 is TGCTCCATCAGCACCCTAGCGGGAGGGCCAGGGAACGAGCAGTACTTC.